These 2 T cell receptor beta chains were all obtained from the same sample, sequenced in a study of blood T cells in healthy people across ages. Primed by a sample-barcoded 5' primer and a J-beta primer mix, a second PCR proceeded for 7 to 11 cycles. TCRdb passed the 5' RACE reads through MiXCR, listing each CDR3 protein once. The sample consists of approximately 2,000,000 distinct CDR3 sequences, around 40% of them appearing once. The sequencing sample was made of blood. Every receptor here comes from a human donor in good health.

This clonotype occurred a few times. The CDR3 DNA is TGCGCCAGCAGCGCGTTCGTGGGGGAGTGGGAAAAACTGTTTTTT. This gives the protein CASSAFVGEWEKLFF. The V call is TRBV5-1, the J call TRBJ1-4; D might be TRBD1 (5 bases). The V end was cut by 4 bases, the J end by 8 bases, with 18 bases between. Looked up from germline, CDR1 is SGHRS and CDR2 is YFSETQ. The CDR3 sequence is 15 residues long. Full variable domain (missing parts from reference TRBV5-1 and TRBJ1-4): KAGVTQTPRYLIKTRGQQVTLSCSPISGHRSVSWYQQTPGQGLQFLFEYFSETQRNKGNFPGRFSGRQFSNSRSEMNVSTLELGDSALYLCASSAFVGEWEKLFFGSGTQLSVL.

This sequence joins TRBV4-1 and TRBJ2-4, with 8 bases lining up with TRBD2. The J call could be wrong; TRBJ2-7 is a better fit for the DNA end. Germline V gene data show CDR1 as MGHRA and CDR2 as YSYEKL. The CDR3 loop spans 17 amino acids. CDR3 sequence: CASSQVGGSGSIYEQYF. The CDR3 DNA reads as TGCGCCAGCAGCCAAGTGGGAGGGAGCGGGAGTATCTACGAGCAGTACTTC.